This T cell receptor (beta chain) was recorded in a study of blood T cell repertoires in COVID-19. The CDR3 is 11 residues long. Germline assignment: CDR1 GTSNPN and CDR2 SVGIG (reference sequence). V shed 2 bases and J shed 4 bases, with 6 bases lying between them. TCRdb keeps only in-frame clones here, not all; method: immunoSEQ multiplex PCR. The sample has approximately 65,000 clones; less than 85% are singletons. Input material: peripheral blood. The chain employs TRBV30 and TRBJ2-7; no definite D call. This receptor was taken from a man aged 55 to 70 with acute or convalescent COVID-19. The CDR3, as DNA: TGTGCCTGGAGTTTTAAATACGAGCAGTACTTC. The encoded protein is CAWSFKYEQYF.